Presented here are 8 T cell receptor beta chains from one specimen sequenced in a study of glioma-infiltrating T cells. The iRepertoire nested amplicon-rescue multiplex PCR amplified TCR alpha and beta CDR3s from RNA. TCRdb reanalysed the multiplex PCR reads using MiXCR and keeps one entry per CDR3 protein. Seen here are approximately 120,000 distinct CDR3 sequences, approximately 26% observed once, and the top ten hold 35%. Input material: glioma tissue, nonneoplastic brain tissue, or PBMCs (not recorded which). These receptors were collected from a human donor with low-grade glioma or glioblastoma, undergoing nonglioma brain surgery, or in good health (not recorded which).

This clonotype was counted a single time. V is TRBV6-5 and J is TRBJ2-1; perhaps TRBD2 as D (5 bases). Germline values: CDR1 MNHEY, CDR2 SVGAGI. The V end was cut by 6 bases, the J end by 3 bases, with 12 bases between. This CDR3 contains 14 residues. In DNA, the CDR3 is TGTGCCAGCAGACGGGGTGGGAGCTACAATGAGCAGTTCTTC. Translating it yields CASRRGGSYNEQFF.

This clonotype was counted ten times or more. The chain carries TRBV9 and TRBJ1-2, with D tentatively TRBD1 (5 bases). V dropped 3 bases and J dropped 8 bases, with 11 bases sitting between them. The germline CDR1 and CDR2 sequences are SGDLS and YYNGEE. The CDR3 is 12 amino acids. The CDR3 nucleotides are TGTGCCAGCAGCGAGGGACCGGTAGGCTACACCTTC. This gives the protein CASSEGPVGYTF.

This clonotype was seen just once. This may be a read error: a much more frequent sequence differs by one nucleotide. For the CDR3, the DNA is TGTGCCATCAGCTTAACCAGATATAGCAATCAGCCCCAGCATTTT. Encoded protein: CAISLTRYSNQPQHF. The J gene is TRBJ1-5, the V gene TRBV7-3, with no clear D. Germline CDR1 is SGHTA and CDR2 is FQGTGA. The CDR3 loop spans 15 amino acids.

There are many counts of this clonotype. The V call is TRBV10-3, the J call TRBJ2-1; D gene ambiguous. Germline-derived CDR1 and CDR2 are ENHRY and SYGVKD. The CDR3 is 13 amino acids. Trimming removed 7 bases at V and 2 bases at J, with 9 bases between. The CDR3 DNA follows: TGTGCCATCAAAGAAAGTACCTACAATGAGCAGTTCTTC. This encodes CAIKESTYNEQFF.

This clonotype was counted only a few times. A much more abundant neighbour one base away suggests this may be a read error. The chain carries TRBV7-2 and TRBJ2-3; D is possibly TRBD1 or TRBD2 (5 bases each). The CDR3 is 13 amino acids. V dropped 6 bases and J dropped 5 bases, with 12 bases sitting between them. Germline-derived CDR1 and CDR2 are SGHTA and FQGNSA. This CDR3 reads CASSLGRRDTQYF. CDR3 in DNA: TGTGCCAGCAGTTTGGGACGAAGAGATACGCAGTATTTT.

This clonotype was counted ten times or more. This chain joins TRBV12-3 or TRBV12-4 and TRBJ1-1; 12 positions match TRBD1. The trim removed 3 bases at V and 1 base at J, leaving 6 bases unmatched. This CDR3 has 17 residues. For the CDR3, the DNA is TGTGCCAGCAGTTTGGGGACAGGGGGCTTAGGGAACACTGAAGCTTTCTTT. Its protein is CASSLGTGGLGNTEAFF.

The chain uses TRBV6-2 or TRBV6-3 and TRBJ2-7, with 8 positions matching TRBD1. CDR1 is MNHEY and CDR2 is SVGEGT in the germline V gene. The CDR3 has 15 amino acids. The CDR3 loop is CVSSYAAGGLGRQYF. In nucleotides, the CDR3 is TGTGTTAGCAGTTACGCGGCAGGGGGCTTAGGTCGGCAGTACTTC.

As to this clonotype: A single base separates this from a much larger clone, so it may be a read error. The CDR3 here is CASSPLGRWYEQYF. CDR3 coding DNA: TGTGCCAGCAGTCCCCTGGGGAGGTGGTACGAGCAGTACTTC. The gene calls are TRBV6-2 or TRBV6-3 and TRBJ2-7, with a possible D match to TRBD2 (6 bases). The germline gives CDR1 MNHEY, CDR2 SVGEGT. The V end was cut by 5 bases, the J end by 4 bases, with 15 bases between. The length of the CDR3 is 14 residues.